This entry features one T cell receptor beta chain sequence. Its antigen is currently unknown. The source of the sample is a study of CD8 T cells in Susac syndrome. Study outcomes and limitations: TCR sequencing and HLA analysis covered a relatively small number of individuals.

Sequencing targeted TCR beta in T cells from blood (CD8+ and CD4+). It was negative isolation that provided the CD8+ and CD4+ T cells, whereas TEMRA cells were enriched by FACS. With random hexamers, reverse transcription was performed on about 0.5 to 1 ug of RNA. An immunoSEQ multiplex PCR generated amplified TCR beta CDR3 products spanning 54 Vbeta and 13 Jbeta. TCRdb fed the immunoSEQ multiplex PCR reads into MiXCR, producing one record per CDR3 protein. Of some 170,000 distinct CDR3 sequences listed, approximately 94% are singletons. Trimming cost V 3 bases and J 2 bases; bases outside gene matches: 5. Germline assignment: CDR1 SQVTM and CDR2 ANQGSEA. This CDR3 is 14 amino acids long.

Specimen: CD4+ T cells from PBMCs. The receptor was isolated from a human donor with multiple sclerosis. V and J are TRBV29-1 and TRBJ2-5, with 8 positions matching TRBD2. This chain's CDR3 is CSVDRLAGQETQYF. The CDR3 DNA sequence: TGCAGCGTTGATAGGCTAGCGGGTCAAGAGACCCAGTACTTC.